The T cell receptor (beta chain) under discussion was sequenced for a study of cytomegalovirus exposure and HLA in healthy donors. For this clone: One end of the junction is discordant with germline, which a read error may explain.

The CDR3 is made up of 13 amino acids. Germline CDR1 ENHRY, CDR2 SYGVKD. The PCR contained 60 Vbeta and 13 Jbeta primers. Clones were sequenced by immunoSEQ multiplex PCR, and TCRdb holds only the in-frame ones, with some missing. Altogether fewer than 130,000 clones are present, more than 65% being singletons, with the ten largest covering around 5.9%. Sequenced material: PBMCs. V usage is TRBV10-3 and J usage is TRBJ1-4, with D possibly being TRBD1 (5 bases). The clonotype originates from a man younger than 45 in good health and CMV-seropositive. The CDR3 DNA reads as TGTGCCATCTCTAGGACAACGAATGAAAAACTGTTTTTT. Translating it yields CAISRTTNEKLFF.